This TCR beta chain was found in a study of CD8 T cells in ankylosing spondylitis. Whole-study results and caveats: Some motif variants had been reported before (in reactive arthritis synovial fluid and blood). The study looked at matched synovial fluid samples from ankylosing spondylitis patients. Disease-linked clones were reported to be significantly enriched there.

This clonotype was seen repeatedly, ten times or more. Its target is not known. Using quantitative 5'-RACE with molecular barcodes, the authors made TCR beta libraries. One entry per CDR3 protein, called by TCRdb with MiXCR from the 5' RACE reads. Of about 92,000 distinct CDR3 sequences detected, just under 9% appear once; the ten largest clones hold under 6%. CDR1 MNHEY and CDR2 SVGEGT come from the germline V gene. Trimming cost V 7 bases and J 6 bases, with 13 bases left between them. This CDR3 spans 13 amino acids. This receptor was identified in a male donor with ankylosing spondylitis or in good health (not recorded which). Sequencing was done on a sample of blood, either unsorted or a sorted T cell fraction (not recorded which). This chain uses TRBV6-2 or TRBV6-3 with TRBJ2-1; D is perhaps TRBD1 (6 bases). The CDR3 reads CASNAQGINEQFF. In DNA, the CDR3 is TGTGCCAGCAATGCCCAGGGGATCAATGAGCAGTTCTTC.